This TCR beta chain originates from a study of early T cells in non-severe SARS-CoV-2 infection. General study findings and limits: The study's VDJdb matching favored anti-spike CD8 responses and missed private and CD4 specificities.

In germline, CDR1 is WNHNN, CDR2 SYGVQD (reference sequence). With 8 bases removed from V and 10 bases from J, the gap between germline ends came to 15 bases. The CDR3 sequence is 13 residues long. On this clonotype itself: Its antigen is unidentified.

Each single cDNA molecule received a unique molecular identifier. TCRdb reanalysed the 5' RACE reads using MiXCR and keeps one entry per CDR3 protein. This table has about 55,000 distinct CDR3 sequences, about 15% appearing once. The chain carries TRBV10-1 and TRBJ1-6; D is unresolved. The TCR sequence derives from an adult who was a healthcare worker with PCR-confirmed SARS-CoV-2 infection or an uninfected control (not recorded which). The starting material was whole blood, obtained at baseline. The CDR3 nucleotides are TGCGCCAGCGGTCCCCGACCCAACTCACCCCTCCACTTT. Its protein product is CASGPRPNSPLHF.